A selection of T cell receptor beta chains follows, all from one sample in a study of blood T cell repertoires in COVID-19. Assay used: immunoSEQ multiplex PCR; TCRdb lists only in-frame clones, some missing. The sample comprises about 340,000 clones, around nine tenths of which are singletons, and around 3.5% rests with the top ten. Sequencing was done on a sample of peripheral blood. The receptors come from a woman under 30 who had recovered from COVID-19. Both conserved end residues are part of each CDR3. The D gene is left open where the match is weak. Expanded clones are given a class, and other clones once, few, many or no size at all.

j_call: TRBJ2-1; v_call: TRBV6-5; clone_size: NA; d_call: NA; cdr3_nt: TGTGCCAGCCAACGGCGGGACAATGAGCAGTTCTTC; cdr3_aa: CASQRRDNEQFF
j_call: TRBJ2-1; v_call: TRBV7-2; clone_size: NA; d_call: NA; cdr3_nt: TGTGCCAGCAGCTTATCCGGGACTCGACCCTACAATGAGCAGTTCTTC; cdr3_aa: CASSLSGTRPYNEQFF
j_call: TRBJ2-6; v_call: TRBV6-5; clone_size: NA; d_call: TRBD1; cdr3_nt: TGTGCCAGCAGGACAGGGTCTGGGGCCAACGTCCTGACTTTC; cdr3_aa: CASRTGSGANVLTF
j_call: TRBJ2-3; v_call: TRBV14; clone_size: NA; d_call: TRBD2; cdr3_nt: TGTGCCAGCAGAGATATTAGCGGGGATACGCAGTATTTT; cdr3_aa: CASRDISGDTQYF
j_call: TRBJ2-3; v_call: TRBV7-8; clone_size: NA; d_call: TRBD2; cdr3_nt: TGTGCCAGCAGCTTAAGGAGGGACTACACAGATACGCAGTATTTT; cdr3_aa: CASSLRRDYTDTQYF
j_call: TRBJ2-1; v_call: TRBV27; clone_size: NA; d_call: TRBD1; cdr3_nt: TGTGCCACTTCAATGGGTGGGACAGAGGCCCGGTATGAGCAGTTCTTC; cdr3_aa: CATSMGGTEARYEQFF
j_call: TRBJ2-1; v_call: TRBV7-9; clone_size: NA; d_call: TRBD2; cdr3_nt: TGTGCCAGCAGCTTAGCGAGCGGGAGGGCCTCGGACAATGAGCAGTTCTTC; cdr3_aa: CASSLASGRASDNEQFF
j_call: TRBJ1-2; v_call: TRBV30; clone_size: NA; d_call: NA; cdr3_nt: TGTGCCTGGAGTGGGCGGGGGCGCTCTGGCTACACCTTC; cdr3_aa: CAWSGRGRSGYTF
j_call: TRBJ2-5; v_call: TRBV20-1; clone_size: NA; d_call: NA; cdr3_nt: TGCAGTGCTAGTGGTCCGCTAGAGGCGGGGGAGACCCAGTACTTC; cdr3_aa: CSASGPLEAGETQYF
j_call: TRBJ2-1; v_call: TRBV24-1; clone_size: NA; d_call: NA; cdr3_nt: TGTGCCACCAGCGCGGGTGAAAATGAGCAGTTCTTC; cdr3_aa: CATSAGENEQFF
j_call: TRBJ1-2; v_call: TRBV5-1; clone_size: NA; d_call: TRBD1; cdr3_nt: TGCGCCAGCAGCTTGGAGGGACAGGGAAAGGTTTTGTATGGCTACACCTTC; cdr3_aa: CASSLEGQGKVLYGYTF
j_call: TRBJ1-1; v_call: TRBV5-6; clone_size: NA; d_call: NA; cdr3_nt: TGTGCCAGCAGCCTCACCCGGGGGGGCTGGTCTGAAGCTTTCTTT; cdr3_aa: CASSLTRGGWSEAFF
j_call: TRBJ1-2; v_call: TRBV28; clone_size: NA; d_call: TRBD1; cdr3_nt: TGTGCCAACGCGGACAGGCTCCGCTATGGCTACACCTTC; cdr3_aa: CANADRLRYGYTF
j_call: TRBJ2-6; v_call: TRBV2; clone_size: NA; d_call: NA; cdr3_nt: TGTGCCAGCAGTGCCGGAGCTGGGGCCAACGTCCTGACTTTC; cdr3_aa: CASSAGAGANVLTF
j_call: TRBJ2-5; v_call: TRBV18; clone_size: once; d_call: TRBD2; cdr3_nt: TGTGCCAGCTCACCCCGGGGTAGCGGGAGAAGCCAAGAGACCCAGTACTTC; cdr3_aa: CASSPRGSGRSQETQYF
j_call: TRBJ2-1; v_call: TRBV5-1; clone_size: NA; d_call: NA; cdr3_nt: TGCGCCAGCAGCGACATTGGGGGCTGGACACCTGAGCAGTTCTTC; cdr3_aa: CASSDIGGWTPEQFF
j_call: TRBJ1-3; v_call: TRBV4-1; clone_size: NA; d_call: NA; cdr3_nt: TGCGCCAGCAGCCAAGATCGGGGGGGCTTTGGAAACACCATATATTTT; cdr3_aa: CASSQDRGGFGNTIYF
j_call: TRBJ1-3; v_call: TRBV7-9; clone_size: NA; d_call: NA; cdr3_nt: TGTGCCAGCAGTATTTCCGGGGGTAGTGGAAACACCATATATTTT; cdr3_aa: CASSISGGSGNTIYF
j_call: TRBJ2-3; v_call: TRBV5-6; clone_size: NA; d_call: TRBD1; cdr3_nt: TGTGCCAGCAGCGCCGGGACAGGACTCGTCACAGATACGCAGTATTTT; cdr3_aa: CASSAGTGLVTDTQYF
j_call: TRBJ1-1; v_call: TRBV24-1; clone_size: NA; d_call: NA; cdr3_nt: TGCGCCATCCCGAGCGGACGGATAGAACTGAACACTGAAGCTTTCTTT; cdr3_aa: CAIPSGRIELNTEAFF
j_call: TRBJ1-6; v_call: TRBV29-1; clone_size: few; d_call: TRBD1; cdr3_nt: TGCAGCGTTCGAGACAGGGGATATTCACCCCTCCACTTT; cdr3_aa: CSVRDRGYSPLHF
j_call: TRBJ2-1; v_call: TRBV10-3; clone_size: NA; d_call: NA; cdr3_nt: TGTGCCATCAGTGAGGGTAGGGGCGATGAGCAGTTCTTC; cdr3_aa: CAISEGRGDEQFF
j_call: TRBJ2-1; v_call: TRBV11-2; clone_size: NA; d_call: TRBD2; cdr3_nt: TGTGCCAGCAGCCGAAAGGGACTAGCGGGAGGATCTGAGCAGTTCTTC; cdr3_aa: CASSRKGLAGGSEQFF
j_call: TRBJ2-1; v_call: TRBV10-2; clone_size: NA; d_call: NA; cdr3_nt: TGCGCCAGCAGTGAGTCTACCCTTTTCGGAGGCTACAATGAGCAGTTCTTC; cdr3_aa: CASSESTLFGGYNEQFF
j_call: TRBJ2-3; v_call: TRBV5-4; clone_size: NA; d_call: NA; cdr3_nt: TGTGCCAGCAGCCCCGATAGGAGCGCCCGCACAGATACGCAGTATTTT; cdr3_aa: CASSPDRSARTDTQYF
j_call: TRBJ1-1; v_call: TRBV6-5; clone_size: NA; d_call: TRBD1; cdr3_nt: TGTGCCAGCAACCCAGGGGGGACTGAAGCTTTCTTT; cdr3_aa: CASNPGGTEAFF
j_call: TRBJ1-2; v_call: TRBV29-1; clone_size: NA; d_call: TRBD1; cdr3_nt: TGCAGCGTTGTGGGACAGGGCGATGGGTCCTACACCTTC; cdr3_aa: CSVVGQGDGSYTF
j_call: TRBJ2-5; v_call: TRBV6-2/TRBV6-3; clone_size: NA; d_call: TRBD2; cdr3_nt: TGTGCCAGCAGTTACTCGGATAGCGGGAGTGAAGAGACCCAGTACTTC; cdr3_aa: CASSYSDSGSEETQYF
j_call: TRBJ1-1; v_call: TRBV18; clone_size: NA; d_call: NA; cdr3_nt: TGTGCCAGCTCACCCAACCACCTAGATCAAGCTTTCTTT; cdr3_aa: CASSPNHLDQAFF
j_call: TRBJ2-5; v_call: TRBV9; clone_size: NA; d_call: NA; cdr3_nt: TGTGCCAGCAGCCGAACGACAGTGCAAGAGACCCAGTACTTC; cdr3_aa: CASSRTTVQETQYF
j_call: TRBJ1-5; v_call: TRBV19; clone_size: NA; d_call: TRBD1; cdr3_nt: TGTGCCAGTAGTCCAATCCGGGACAGGGCCTGGGAGTTGACCCAGCATTTT; cdr3_aa: CASSPIRDRAWELTQHF
j_call: TRBJ2-1; v_call: TRBV27; clone_size: NA; d_call: NA; cdr3_nt: TGTGCCAGCAGTTTAACTAGTAGGAATGAGCAGTTCTTC; cdr3_aa: CASSLTSRNEQFF
j_call: TRBJ1-3; v_call: TRBV25-1; clone_size: NA; d_call: TRBD1; cdr3_nt: TGTGCCAGCAGTGAAACCGGGCACAGGGGGCAGGACACCATATATTTT; cdr3_aa: CASSETGHRGQDTIYF
j_call: TRBJ1-2; v_call: TRBV30; clone_size: NA; d_call: NA; cdr3_nt: TGTGCCTGGAGTGTTCTGGAGGGGAGGTATGGCTACACCTTC; cdr3_aa: CAWSVLEGRYGYTF
j_call: TRBJ1-5; v_call: TRBV18; clone_size: NA; d_call: NA; cdr3_nt: TGTGCCAGCTCAGGACAGTCCGATCAGCCCCAGCATTTT; cdr3_aa: CASSGQSDQPQHF
j_call: TRBJ1-5; v_call: TRBV25-1; clone_size: NA; d_call: NA; cdr3_nt: TGTGCCAGCAGTCGTCCCGGTCACAATCAGCCCCAGCATTTT; cdr3_aa: CASSRPGHNQPQHF
j_call: TRBJ1-1; v_call: TRBV12-5; clone_size: NA; d_call: TRBD1; cdr3_nt: TGTGCTAGTGGTTGGACAGGGGTGAACACTGAAGCTTTCTTT; cdr3_aa: CASGWTGVNTEAFF
j_call: TRBJ2-2; v_call: TRBV5-4; clone_size: NA; d_call: TRBD2; cdr3_nt: TGTGCCAGCAGCGGGGGGACTAGCGGGAGCACCGGGGAGCTGTTTTTT; cdr3_aa: CASSGGTSGSTGELFF
j_call: TRBJ2-5; v_call: TRBV7-9; clone_size: NA; d_call: TRBD2; cdr3_nt: TGTGCCAGCAGCTTAGCCGGGACTAGAGCGGAGACCCAGTACTTC; cdr3_aa: CASSLAGTRAETQYF
j_call: TRBJ2-1; v_call: TRBV5-1; clone_size: NA; d_call: TRBD2; cdr3_nt: TGCGCCAGCAGCTTGGCGACTAGCGGGGCCGCTGATGAGCAGTTCTTC; cdr3_aa: CASSLATSGAADEQFF